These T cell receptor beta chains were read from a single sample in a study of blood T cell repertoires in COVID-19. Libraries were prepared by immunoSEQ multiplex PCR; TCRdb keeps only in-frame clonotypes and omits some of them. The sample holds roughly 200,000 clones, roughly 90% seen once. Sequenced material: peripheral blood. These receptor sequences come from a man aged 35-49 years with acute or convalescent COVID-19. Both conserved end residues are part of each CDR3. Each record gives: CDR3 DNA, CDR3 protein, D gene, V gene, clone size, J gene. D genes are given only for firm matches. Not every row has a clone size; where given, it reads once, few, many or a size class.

TGTGCCAGCAGCTTAGCGAGCCGGGGCACAGATACGCAGTATTTT,CASSLASRGTDTQYF,.,TRBV7-2,.,TRBJ2-3
TGTGCCAGCCAGTATAGGATGGTGGGCGATGAGCAGTTCTTC,CASQYRMVGDEQFF,.,TRBV2,.,TRBJ2-1
TGTGCCAGCAGTTACTCGAGAGGGGACTGGGGCGAGACCCAGTACTTC,CASSYSRGDWGETQYF,.,TRBV6-2/TRBV6-3,.,TRBJ2-5
TGTGCCAGCTCACCCCGACAAGGGGCTGGCGAGACCCAGTACTTC,CASSPRQGAGETQYF,.,TRBV18,.,TRBJ2-5
TGTGCCAGCAGCCTAGGGACTAGCGGCTCCTACGAGCAGTACTTC,CASSLGTSGSYEQYF,TRBD2,TRBV6-5,.,TRBJ2-7
TGTGCCACCAGTGATGGTAGCGGGGTAAACACCGGGGAGCTGTTTTTT,CATSDGSGVNTGELFF,TRBD2,TRBV24-1,.,TRBJ2-2
TGTGCCAGCAGTTACTCGAGGGGACTAGCGGGGGCATCGAACACCGGGGAGCTGTTTTTT,CASSYSRGLAGASNTGELFF,TRBD2,TRBV6-2/TRBV6-3,.,TRBJ2-2
TGTGCCAGCAGAAAACAGGGGTACTGGTATGGCTACACCTTC,CASRKQGYWYGYTF,TRBD1,TRBV6-5,once,TRBJ1-2
TGTGCCAGCAGCCAAGAAGCGGGGGTAGGCAATGAGCAGTTCTTC,CASSQEAGVGNEQFF,TRBD2,TRBV11-1,.,TRBJ2-1
TGTGCCAGCAGTCCAGGGATCCCCTACGAGCAGTACTTC,CASSPGIPYEQYF,.,TRBV25-1,.,TRBJ2-7
TGTGCCAGCTCACCCCTAGAGAAGAAAAAGAACAATGAGCAGTTCTTC,CASSPLEKKKNNEQFF,.,TRBV18,.,TRBJ2-1
TGTGCCAGCAGGGTGAGGGCCAACTCCTACGAGCAGTACTTC,CASRVRANSYEQYF,.,TRBV2,.,TRBJ2-7
TGTGCCAGCAGCAATCAATCAGGGGGGATAAACACTGAAGCTTTCTTT,CASSNQSGGINTEAFF,.,TRBV21-1,.,TRBJ1-1
TGTGCCAGCAGTGAAGCGCAAGGGGGGGCAAATAATTCACCCCTCCACTTT,CASSEAQGGANNSPLHF,.,TRBV2,.,TRBJ1-6
TGCGCCAGCAGCTTGCCGGCAGGTGAGCAGTACTTC,CASSLPAGEQYF,.,TRBV5-1,.,TRBJ2-7
TGTGCCAGCAGTGAAGTACGGGAGGCCGGGGAGCTGTTTTTT,CASSEVREAGELFF,TRBD2,TRBV6-1,.,TRBJ2-2
TGTGCCAGCAGCCCTCGCGGTTCCTCCTACGAGCAGTACTTC,CASSPRGSSYEQYF,.,TRBV7-6,.,TRBJ2-7
TGTGCCAGCAGCTTGGGCACAGCGGCTCTATCACCCCTCCACTTT,CASSLGTAALSPLHF,.,TRBV5-4,.,TRBJ1-6
TGTGCCAGTAGTCTGGGACAACGTGAAGCTTTCTTT,CASSLGQREAFF,.,TRBV19,.,TRBJ1-1
TGTGCCAGCAATAGTGACTTACCAGACCTAAGAAGTGGCTACACCTTC,CASNSDLPDLRSGYTF,.,TRBV6-6,.,TRBJ1-2
TGTGCCAGCACTTCTCTTGGGGGGATCTATGGCTACACCTTC,CASTSLGGIYGYTF,.,TRBV27,.,TRBJ1-2
TGCAGCGTTGAGGGCAGGGATGGCTACACCTTC,CSVEGRDGYTF,.,TRBV29-1,.,TRBJ1-2
TGTGCCAGCAGCTTAGGTAGGGACAGATCTACGGGGGACTATGGCTACACCTTC,CASSLGRDRSTGDYGYTF,TRBD1,TRBV7-8,.,TRBJ1-2
TGTGCCAGCAGTTTAGTAGCTGGAAACACCATATATTTT,CASSLVAGNTIYF,.,TRBV12-3/TRBV12-4,once,TRBJ1-3
TGTGCCAGCAGCGTAGGGGTAGCGGGGCCTTACAATGAGCAGTTCTTC,CASSVGVAGPYNEQFF,TRBD2,TRBV9,.,TRBJ2-1
TGTGCCAGTAGTGGGCGAGATATAGATACGCAGTATTTT,CASSGRDIDTQYF,.,TRBV19,.,TRBJ2-3
TGTGCCAGCAGCCTAAGGGACTTAACCCTCCACTTT,CASSLRDLTLHF,.,TRBV7-9,few,TRBJ1-6
TGTGCCAGCAGCCCGCCGGGGAGCCCGGCGTACAATGAGCAGTTCTTC,CASSPPGSPAYNEQFF,.,TRBV5-4,.,TRBJ2-1
TGTGCCTGGACGAGGGCCACTCAAGGTGAAGCTTTCTTT,CAWTRATQGEAFF,.,TRBV30,once,TRBJ1-1
TGTGCCAGCAGGGGCAGACAGAGCTCAGAGACCCAGTACTTC,CASRGRQSSETQYF,.,TRBV2,.,TRBJ2-5
TGTGCCAGCAGTTACTGGGGACAAAGCTCCTACGAGCAGTACTTC,CASSYWGQSSYEQYF,.,TRBV6-5,.,TRBJ2-7
TGTGCCAGTAGCTACCGGGGAAGCACAGATACGCAGTATTTT,CASSYRGSTDTQYF,.,TRBV19,once,TRBJ2-3
TGTGCCAGCAGCTCAGGGACTAGCGGGGGATGGGAGACCCAGTACTTC,CASSSGTSGGWETQYF,TRBD2,TRBV7-8,.,TRBJ2-5
TGTGCCAGCAGCGTAAGGCTAGCGGGATCCACCGGGGAGCTGTTTTTT,CASSVRLAGSTGELFF,TRBD2,TRBV9,.,TRBJ2-2
TGTGCCAGCAGCCCAATTGGACAGGGGAGGGCTGAAGCTTTCTTT,CASSPIGQGRAEAFF,TRBD1,TRBV3-1/TRBV3-2,.,TRBJ1-1
TGCGCCAGCAGCTCCACAGGGGCCACTGAAGCTTTCTTT,CASSSTGATEAFF,TRBD1,TRBV5-1,.,TRBJ1-1
TGTGCCATCAGTGAGTGGGGGGCAGGGGGCTCCTCTGGGGCCAACGTCCTGACTTTC,CAISEWGAGGSSGANVLTF,TRBD1,TRBV10-3,once,TRBJ2-6
TGTGCCAGCAGTGGACTAAGGGACTGGGGTGGGTACGAGCAGTACTTC,CASSGLRDWGGYEQYF,.,TRBV6-1,.,TRBJ2-7
TGTGCCAGCAGCCGGACAGGGTCCCTGAGGAACTACGAGCAGTACTTC,CASSRTGSLRNYEQYF,TRBD1,TRBV7-9,once,TRBJ2-7
TGCGCCAGCAGGGACAGGGGGGGCACTGAAGCTTTCTTT,CASRDRGGTEAFF,TRBD1,TRBV10-2,.,TRBJ1-1
TGCGCCAGCAGCCAAGGGGGGGGTGGCCTCTACGAGCAGTACTTC,CASSQGGGGLYEQYF,TRBD2,TRBV4-3,.,TRBJ2-7
TGTGCCAGCAGTCCAGACAGGGGGAGAAGAAACACCATATATTTT,CASSPDRGRRNTIYF,TRBD1,TRBV6-5,once,TRBJ1-3
TGTGCCAGCAGTTTAGAGGTAGCGGGGAACACCGGGGAGCTGTTTTTT,CASSLEVAGNTGELFF,TRBD2,TRBV28,.,TRBJ2-2
TGTGCCAGCAGCTTCGGACAAGCAGATAATGAAAAACTGTTTTTT,CASSFGQADNEKLFF,.,TRBV5-5,.,TRBJ1-4
TGTGCCAGCAGCCAATCGGGACAGGGATTCGCGAACACCGGGGAGCTGTTTTTT,CASSQSGQGFANTGELFF,TRBD1,TRBV4-2,.,TRBJ2-2
TGTGCCAGCAGTAAACTAGCGGGGGGCGGCAATGAGCAGTTCTTC,CASSKLAGGGNEQFF,TRBD2,TRBV27,.,TRBJ2-1
TGTGCCTGGAGCCCGTGGCTAGCGGGGACCGTCACAGATACGCAGTATTTT,CAWSPWLAGTVTDTQYF,TRBD2,TRBV30,.,TRBJ2-3
TGTGCCAGCAGCTTGCAAGGGGGCGGGACTGAAGCTTTCTTT,CASSLQGGGTEAFF,TRBD1,TRBV5-4,few,TRBJ1-1
TGTGCCAGCAGCTTAGCCGGGACAGTTTATGGCTACACCTTC,CASSLAGTVYGYTF,TRBD1,TRBV7-9,.,TRBJ1-2
TGCGCCAGCAGCCCGACAGGGGGCGAAAATACTGAAGCTTTCTTT,CASSPTGGENTEAFF,TRBD1,TRBV5-1,once,TRBJ1-1
TGTGCCAGCAGCCTCGACAGGGGGCGTGAAAAACTGTTTTTT,CASSLDRGREKLFF,TRBD1,TRBV7-8,.,TRBJ1-4
TGTGCCAGCAGCTTCGGGGATCGGGGTGGCTACACCTTC,CASSFGDRGGYTF,.,TRBV7-2,.,TRBJ1-2